This TCR beta chain is drawn from a study of post-analysis software for immune sequencing data. The wider study: Disease trajectories encompassed relapsing-remitting, secondary progressive and progressive-relapsing multiple sclerosis.

On this clonotype: As yet, its antigen is unknown. A junction end diverges from the germline sequence, so it may reflect a read error.

Every TCR beta cDNA library bore unique molecular identifiers. Each CDR3 protein is one row after TCRdb ran MiXCR on the PCR reads. This table has roughly 620,000 distinct CDR3 sequences, around 40% appearing once. There are 13 residues in the CDR3. Per germline, CDR1 SGHRS and CDR2 YFSETQ. General observations from the study: Patients had higher frequencies than controls of five TRBV segments, including TRBV5-6, TRBV5-1 and TRBV20-1. Normalized Chao1 diversity was significantly reduced in patients versus controls. Samples from one preparation batch, clustered by F measure, grouped strongly together.

The TCR sequence derives from a girl aged 5-17 years with multiple sclerosis. Sequencing input: blood. The chain links TRBV5-1 to TRBJ2-7; D is undetermined. The CDR3 here is CASSFQTSDEQYF. In nucleotides, the CDR3 is TGCGCCAGCAGCTTTCAGACCTCCGACGAGCAGTACTTC.